The source of this TCR beta chain is a study of blood T cell repertoires in COVID-19 (TCRdb year 2020). Context from the whole study: Samples covering the acute and convalescent phases of COVID-19 were provided by collaborators in the United States, Italy and Spain. The material from the prospective study consisted of cDNA or gDNA derived from T cells, B-cell-depleted T cells, or PBMCs. The dataset comprised deeply sampled blood TCRbeta repertoires from subjects exposed to, actively infected with, or recovered from COVID-19. The repertoires were made available in a free public database intended to serve as a resource for research on the immune response to SARS-CoV-2. The samples were drawn from two sources: the first 160 participants of the ongoing ImmuneRACE study, and 950 to 1,500 subjects contributed by 6 global collaborators. A de-identified subject ID, COVID-19 status, age in years and sex were almost always included in the sample metadata. HLA class I and class II types, where available, came from metadata supplied by the sample provider rather than from assay-based typing. The study at large found these results: The amount of clinical and demographic metadata varied by source and participant and was provided uncurated.

Collaborating institutions collected whole blood in K2EDTA tubes following their own protocols. For TCRbeta analysis, collaborator samples were shipped as frozen whole blood, as isolated PBMCs, or as DNA extracted from either sample type. As to this clone: No cognate antigen has been identified for it. No per-base quality is available; no much larger clone lies one base away.

The immunoSEQ Assay, a bias-controlled multiplex PCR, was used to amplify TCRbeta CDR3 regions from genomic DNA. The paper's processing steps were these. Nucleated cell counts per sample were estimated from amplification of reference gene primers within the assay. To quantify the absolute abundance of each unique TCRbeta CDR3 rearrangement, sequence reads were collapsed and filtered. For each sample, productive Simpson clonality was calculated as the square root of Simpson's diversity index over productive rearrangements. This is the immuneACCESS table as TCRdb keeps it, with only in-frame sequences that have V and J called. A part of the clones is gone; compared with another copy, unresolved V genes explain less than half, and the rest is unexplained. The V and J calls and clone size were taken over from that table, and D and trimming were inferred from the DNA. Here the sample has 150,000 to 200,000 clones; about 93% occur a single time. About 5% of the sample comes from the top ten.

V is trimmed back by 2 bases and J by 4 bases, and the junction contains 5 bases that no gene match accounts for. The germline V gene supplies CDR1 SNHLY and CDR2 FYNNEI. The CDR3, cysteine through phenylalanine, is 15 amino acids long. Only the CDR3 region is kept as DNA, spanning 45 bases read in frame from base 1. The TCR originated in a woman aged 45-65 years with acute or convalescent COVID-19. The rearranged chain carries TRBV2 and TRBJ2-1; 7 of the junction bases match TRBD2. The specimen was peripheral blood. In nucleotide form, the sequence is TGTGCCAGCAGTGAACGGCGGGGGATGTACAATGAGCAGTTCTTC. Its amino acids are CASSERRGMYNEQFF.